One sample yielded the 3 T cell receptor beta chains listed below, sequenced in a study of blood T cell repertoires in COVID-19. Clones were sequenced by immunoSEQ multiplex PCR, and TCRdb holds only the in-frame ones, with some missing. In the table there are 100,000 to 150,000 clones, roughly 80% of which are singletons. Material: peripheral blood. All receptors come from a man older than 75 with COVID-19, enrolled during active disease.

V and J are TRBV7-3 and TRBJ1-3, with D possibly TRBD1 on 6 matching bases. CDR1 SGHTA and CDR2 FQGTGA come from the germline V gene. V was cut by 2 bases and J by 2 bases, with 19 bases left in between. The CDR3 length is 18 residues. This chain's CDR3 is CASSLLGLNRVTGNTIYF. The CDR3 region has the DNA TGTGCCAGCAGCTTATTAGGTCTGAACAGGGTAACTGGAAACACCATATATTTT.

This clone was seen once. The V gene is TRBV28, the J gene TRBJ2-1; D is perhaps TRBD2 (6 bases). V was clipped by 2 bases and J by 1 base, with 12 bases between them. CDR1 is MDHEN, CDR2 SYDVKM, per germline. This CDR3 comprises 16 residues. CDR3 sequence: CASSLRRGSSYNEQFF. DNA for the CDR3: TGTGCCAGCAGTTTACGGCGGGGAAGTTCCTACAATGAGCAGTTCTTC.

J is TRBJ2-1 and V is TRBV5-1, with D tentatively TRBD2 (6 bases). Germline CDR1 SGHRS, CDR2 YFSETQ. The V end was cut by 1 base, the J end by 0 bases, with 11 bases between. This CDR3 contains 16 residues. The CDR3 region is CASSLSGGNSYNEQFF. CDR3 bases: TGCGCCAGCAGCTTGTCGGGCGGGAACTCCTACAATGAGCAGTTCTTC.